This T cell receptor beta chain was identified in a study of T cells in Graves' hyperthyroidism and ophthalmopathy (dated by TCRdb to the late 2010s). For the study in its entirety: Peripheral blood samples were taken at initial diagnosis, before any treatment was given. A discovery cohort of about 95 patients, about 40 with Graves' ophthalmopathy and more than 55 with stable Graves' hyperthyroidism, was used to find distinguishing TCR V-J signatures. An independent validation cohort of 18 to 20 hyperthyroidism patients and 17 patients who later progressed to ophthalmopathy tested prospective prediction of ophthalmopathy. The 100 discovery patients were divided at random into training and test sets in a 7:3 ratio. In more than 5 Graves' hyperthyroidism patients, the study also compared T-cell repertoires from thyroid tissue with T-cell repertoires from blood. Following sampling, methimazole starting at 30 mg daily was given to hyperthyroidism patients, and high-dose intravenous methylprednisolone was given to ophthalmopathy patients. The paper describes TCR Vbeta CDR3 sequencing of 135 peripheral blood samples, made up of 43 ophthalmopathy patients, 70 to 75 hyperthyroidism patients and 17 progressor patients.

A patient counted as having stable Graves' hyperthyroidism if no progression to ophthalmopathy occurred over 18 months of follow-up. The hyperthyroidism patients were between 18 and 65 years old and newly diagnosed, with a disease duration of less than 2 months. Exclusion was applied to patients with uncontrolled infections, other autoimmune diseases, pregnancy or lactation. Diagnoses were established on the basis of clinical symptoms, serum thyroxine and TRAb, thyroid ultrasound, and orbital computed tomography. Ficoll-Paque density gradient centrifugation was used to isolate PBMCs from about 9.4 ml of fresh peripheral blood. Total RNA was extracted using Trizol reagent, and RNA quality was assessed on an Agilent 2100 Bioanalyzer. TCR beta CDR3 regions were amplified from RNA transcripts. The TCR CDR3 was subjected to a first round of RT-PCR using the HTBI primer set and the Qiagen OneStep RT-PCR kit. The libraries were constructed in a second round of multiplex PCR and then size-selected and purified. Sequencing of the libraries was done on an Illumina HiSeq2000 using paired-end 100 bp reads. As for how the authors treated the data: SOAPnuke was used to process the raw data, throwing out any read that contained adapters or uncalled bases, had a mean Phred below 15, or lacked an exact constant-primer or identifier match. COPE v1.2.5 was used to merge the high-quality paired reads, and each unique nucleotide sequence was defined as a clonotype. MiTCR v1.1 was used to align clonotypes to the IMGT TRBV, TRBD and TRBJ reference segments. The analysis was restricted to V-J combinations with a frequency above 0.0001, which together covered over 99% of the repertoires. A TCS score was defined as the ratio between F50 (clonal expansion) and ExV (chaos), using BLOSUM62-based TCRdist between CDR3 peptides within each V-J. Welch's t-statistics and random forest reduced 500 to 550 V-J features to about 13, which were used in a naive Bayes classifier (R e1071). The Morisita-Horn index was used to measure how similar the thyroid and blood repertoires were. TCRdb took the public reads, trimmed them with fastp at Q25, ran MiXCR for clone calling and kept in-frame beta chains. Each entry is one CDR3 protein sequence, shown with its most common DNA and genes. The V and J calls here are based on TCRdb, not the publication. This sample gives over 700,000 distinct CDR3 sequences in total; 35% of them show up just once. Around 30% of the sample is held by the ten biggest clonotypes.

V is shortened by 6 bases, J by 0 bases, and the region joining them spans 9 bases. From cysteine to phenylalanine, the CDR3 is 14 amino acids long. Only CDR3 DNA is held: 42 bases, read in frame from base 1. CDR1 is given as LNHDA and CDR2 as SQIVND, both from the germline V gene (reference sequence). Paper-wide results and their limitations: Blood samples also contained most of the expanded thyroid clonotypes (frequency above 0.001), which suggests that blood repertoires may reflect thyroid immune responses. In validation, the model predicted progression to ophthalmopathy a median of about 6.8 months before onset, with 70% to 71% sensitivity and about 72% specificity. No statistical method was used to fix the sample size in advance, and group allocation was not hidden from the investigators. A model built on a 13 V-J signature distinguished ophthalmopathy from stable hyperthyroidism, reaching 87.88% sensitivity and 81.08% specificity in cross-validation and 80%/75% in testing.

Note on this clonotype: What antigen it recognizes has not been identified. One base away there is no much larger clone; base qualities are not given.

The sequence joins TRBV19 to TRBJ1-5; D gene: possibly TRBD1, on 6 matching bases. The origin of this receptor is a woman between 40 and 55 years old with Graves' hyperthyroidism. The specimen sequenced was blood. At the DNA level, the sequence is TGTGCCAGTAGAAGGGGGGTTAGCAATCAGCCCCAGCATTTT. Its amino acids are CASRRGVSNQPQHF.